Listed below are T cell receptor beta chains from one sample, sequenced in a study of blood T cell repertoires in COVID-19. The assay was immunoSEQ multiplex PCR, and TCRdb's table has in-frame clones only and misses some. The table lists about 160,000 clones, 70% to 90% of them singletons. The sample was peripheral blood. The receptors shown here come from a man in his forties with acute or convalescent COVID-19. The CDR3 runs from the conserved cysteine through the conserved F or W. A D gene is named only where the DNA matches it firmly. Part of the rows lack a size; the others show once, few, many or a class for expanded clones.

. | TRBJ1-3 | TRBV7-2 | 14 | . | CASSSPNQGTTIYF | TGTGCCAGCAGCTCCCCCAATCAGGGGACCACCATATATTTT
TRBD1 | TRBJ2-7 | TRBV6-4 | 19 | . | CASSDSPGTDIPSSYEQYF | TGTGCCAGCAGTGACTCCCCCGGGACAGACATCCCCAGCTCCTACGAGCAGTACTTC
. | TRBJ1-2 | TRBV15 | 15 | . | CATSRDYGTDYGYTF | TGTGCCACCAGCAGAGATTACGGTACAGATTATGGCTACACCTTC
. | TRBJ1-2 | TRBV5-1 | 15 | . | CASSAWGEWNYGYTF | TGCGCCAGCAGCGCTTGGGGCGAATGGAACTATGGCTACACCTTC
. | TRBJ1-1 | TRBV7-2 | 14 | once | CASSLAGIGTEAFF | TGTGCCAGCAGCTTAGCCGGGATTGGGACTGAAGCTTTCTTT
. | TRBJ1-6 | TRBV6-1 | 15 | once | CASSGALSGGSPLHF | TGTGCCAGCAGTGGAGCACTATCCGGCGGTTCACCCCTCCACTTT
. | TRBJ1-5 | TRBV19 | 13 | . | CASVGHSNQPQHF | TGTGCCAGTGTAGGACATAGCAATCAGCCCCAGCATTTT
TRBD1 | TRBJ1-1 | TRBV6-2/TRBV6-3 | 15 | once | CASSYSGTGNTEAFF | TGTGCCAGCAGTTACTCCGGGACAGGGAACACTGAAGCTTTCTTT
. | TRBJ1-2 | TRBV30 | 15 | . | CAWTPILAEHYGYTF | TGTGCCTGGACCCCCATACTAGCCGAACACTATGGCTACACCTTC
TRBD2 | TRBJ2-7 | TRBV9 | 17 | few | CASSPASSGGLAYEQYF | TGTGCCAGCAGCCCAGCGTCGAGCGGGGGGTTGGCCTACGAGCAGTACTTC
TRBD2 | TRBJ2-7 | TRBV27 | 16 | . | CASSSPGTSGPYEQYF | TGTGCCAGCAGTTCCCCCGGGACTAGCGGGCCCTACGAGCAGTACTTC
. | TRBJ2-7 | TRBV27 | 13 | . | CASKSGGLYEQYF | TGTGCCAGCAAAAGCGGAGGGCTCTACGAGCAGTACTTC
TRBD1 | TRBJ1-2 | TRBV5-4 | 14 | . | CASSLPTGGNGYTF | TGTGCCAGCAGCTTGCCTACAGGGGGCAATGGCTACACCTTC
. | TRBJ2-3 | TRBV7-2 | 15 | . | CASSFSGTNTDTQYF | TGTGCCAGCAGCTTTTCCGGGACAAACACAGATACGCAGTATTTT
. | TRBJ2-1 | TRBV6-5 | 15 | . | CASSPITGSFNEQFF | TGTGCCAGCAGCCCCATAACCGGGTCCTTCAATGAGCAGTTCTTC
. | TRBJ2-5 | TRBV7-9 | 13 | . | CASSPWGHETQYF | TGTGCCAGCAGCCCCTGGGGGCACGAGACCCAGTACTTC
. | TRBJ2-3 | TRBV18 | 14 | . | CASSPPERDDTQYF | TGTGCCAGCTCTCCGCCCGAGAGGGATGATACGCAGTATTTT
. | TRBJ1-5 | TRBV27 | 14 | . | CASSLKRANQPQHF | TGTGCCAGCAGTTTAAAGAGGGCCAATCAGCCCCAGCATTTT
. | TRBJ1-3 | TRBV6-5 | 15 | . | CASSYSPFTRDTIYF | TGTGCCAGCAGTTACTCCCCATTTACTAGGGACACCATATATTTT
. | TRBJ1-1 | TRBV7-9 | 14 | . | CASSSGYLNTEAFF | TGTGCCAGCAGCTCAGGATACTTGAACACTGAAGCTTTCTTT
TRBD1 | TRBJ2-1 | TRBV7-3 | 16 | . | CASSRTSGTGGEEQFF | TGTGCCAGCAGCAGAACCTCCGGGACAGGGGGCGAAGAGCAGTTCTTC
TRBD1 | TRBJ2-3 | TRBV4-3 | 16 | . | CASSRVQGTPTDTQYF | TGCGCCAGCAGCCGCGTACAGGGGACCCCCACAGATACGCAGTATTTT
. | TRBJ2-7 | TRBV6-5 | 16 | . | CASSYVRAYTIYEQYF | TGTGCCAGCAGTTACGTCAGGGCCTATACCATTTACGAGCAGTACTTC
TRBD1 | TRBJ1-3 | TRBV7-8 | 15 | . | CASSPRSGGGNTIYF | TGTGCCAGCAGCCCTCGCTCAGGGGGTGGAAACACCATATATTTT
TRBD2 | TRBJ2-1 | TRBV25-1 | 15 | . | CASRGTSGGYNEQFF | TGTGCCAGCAGAGGGACTAGCGGGGGTTACAATGAGCAGTTCTTC
. | TRBJ1-2 | TRBV5-1 | 14 | . | CASSLDAAGVGYTF | TGCGCCAGCAGCTTGGATGCGGCAGGGGTGGGCTACACCTTC
. | TRBJ2-7 | TRBV21-1 | 18 | . | CASSKGAHGQGGYYEQYF | TGTGCCAGCAGCAAAGGAGCCCACGGACAGGGGGGTTACTACGAGCAGTACTTC
TRBD1 | TRBJ2-3 | TRBV11-3 | 14 | . | CASSSGQGADTQYF | TGTGCCAGCAGCTCCGGTCAGGGGGCAGATACGCAGTATTTT
. | TRBJ2-7 | TRBV15 | 14 | . | CATSRGQKGNEQYF | TGTGCCACCAGCAGAGGTCAGAAGGGGAACGAGCAGTACTTC
. | TRBJ2-7 | TRBV12-3/TRBV12-4 | 12 | . | CASRGTPYEQYF | TGTGCCAGCAGGGGGACTCCCTACGAGCAGTACTTC
TRBD1 | TRBJ1-2 | TRBV5-5 | 13 | . | CASSTTGNYGYTF | TGTGCCAGCAGCACGACAGGGAACTATGGCTACACCTTC
TRBD1 | TRBJ1-1 | TRBV5-4 | 15 | . | CASSFPDRTNTEAFF | TGTGCCAGCAGCTTCCCGGACAGGACGAACACTGAAGCTTTCTTT
. | TRBJ1-2 | TRBV6-2/TRBV6-3 | 13 | . | CASSYGRMHGYTF | TGTGCCAGCAGTTATGGCAGGATGCATGGCTACACCTTC
TRBD1 | TRBJ2-7 | TRBV5-1 | 15 | . | CASSSRTGQAYEQYF | TGCGCCAGCAGCTCGAGGACAGGGCAAGCCTACGAGCAGTACTTC
. | TRBJ2-5 | TRBV5-1 | 15 | . | CASSTTTQGQETQYF | TGCGCCAGCAGCACAACCACGCAGGGCCAAGAGACCCAGTACTTC
. | TRBJ1-5 | TRBV7-6 | 15 | . | CASSLGQYSNQPQHF | TGTGCCAGCAGCTTAGGACAGTATAGCAATCAGCCCCAGCATTTT
TRBD1 | TRBJ2-7 | TRBV5-1 | 13 | . | CASRPGTGMQQYF | TGCGCCAGCAGACCCGGGACAGGGATGCAGCAGTACTTC
. | TRBJ2-5 | TRBV6-5 | 12 | few | CASNGPGETQYF | TGTGCCAGCAATGGCCCGGGAGAGACCCAGTACTTC
. | TRBJ1-6 | TRBV4-3 | 16 | . | CASSQDDKTYNSPLHF | TGCGCCAGCAGCCAAGATGACAAGACCTATAATTCACCCCTCCACTTT
. | TRBJ2-3 | TRBV4-1 | 16 | . | CASSQTGPIGGDTQYF | TGCGCCAGCAGCCAGACCGGTCCGATAGGGGGAGATACGCAGTATTTT
TRBD1 | TRBJ1-1 | TRBV7-9 | 15 | . | CASSPENSQGTEAFF | TGTGCCAGCAGCCCGGAAAATTCACAGGGGACTGAAGCTTTCTTT
TRBD2 | TRBJ2-2 | TRBV3-1/TRBV3-2 | 16 | . | CASSLRTSGGAGELFF | TGTGCCAGCAGCCTGCGGACTAGCGGGGGGGCCGGGGAGCTGTTTTTT
TRBD2 | TRBJ2-5 | TRBV2 | 15 | . | CASLRERGVQETQYF | TGTGCCAGCCTAAGGGAGCGGGGGGTCCAAGAGACCCAGTACTTC
. | TRBJ1-3 | TRBV3-1/TRBV3-2 | 15 | . | CASSHVGGSGNTIYF | TGTGCCAGCAGCCACGTGGGGGGCTCTGGAAACACCATATATTTT